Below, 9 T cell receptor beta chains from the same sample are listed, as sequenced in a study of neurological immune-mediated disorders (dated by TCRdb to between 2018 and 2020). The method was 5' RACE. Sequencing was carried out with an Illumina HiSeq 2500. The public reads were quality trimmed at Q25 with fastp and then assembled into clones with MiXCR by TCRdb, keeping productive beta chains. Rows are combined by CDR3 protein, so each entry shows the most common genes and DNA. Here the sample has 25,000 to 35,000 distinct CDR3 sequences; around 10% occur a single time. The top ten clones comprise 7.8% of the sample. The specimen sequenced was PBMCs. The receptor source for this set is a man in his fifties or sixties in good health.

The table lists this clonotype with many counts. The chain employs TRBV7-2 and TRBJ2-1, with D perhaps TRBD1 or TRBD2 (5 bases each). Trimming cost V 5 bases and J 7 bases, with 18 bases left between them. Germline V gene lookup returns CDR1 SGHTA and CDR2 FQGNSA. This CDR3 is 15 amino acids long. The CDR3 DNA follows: TGTGCCAGCAGCCTTTCGAGGGGCCCCGTGAATGAGCAGTTCTTC. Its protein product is CASSLSRGPVNEQFF.

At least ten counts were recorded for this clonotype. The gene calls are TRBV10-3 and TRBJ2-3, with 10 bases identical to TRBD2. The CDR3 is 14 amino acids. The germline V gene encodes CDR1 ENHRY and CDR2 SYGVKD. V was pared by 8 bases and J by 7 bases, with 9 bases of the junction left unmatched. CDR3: CAIGASGSRNTQYF. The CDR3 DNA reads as TGTGCCATCGGGGCTAGCGGGAGTCGGAATACGCAGTATTTT.

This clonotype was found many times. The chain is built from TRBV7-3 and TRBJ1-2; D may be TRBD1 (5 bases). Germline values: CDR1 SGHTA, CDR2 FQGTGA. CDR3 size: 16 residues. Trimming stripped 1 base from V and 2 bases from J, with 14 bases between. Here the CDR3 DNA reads TGTGCCAGCAGCTTAATGCCCGGGGCTGAAAACTATGGCTACACCTTC. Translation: CASSLMPGAENYGYTF.

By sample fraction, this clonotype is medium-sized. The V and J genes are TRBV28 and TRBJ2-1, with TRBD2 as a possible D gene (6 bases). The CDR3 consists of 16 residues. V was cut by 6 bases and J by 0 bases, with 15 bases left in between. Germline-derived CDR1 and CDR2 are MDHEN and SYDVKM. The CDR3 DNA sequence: TGTGCCAGCAGAAAAACTAGCTCTATCTCCTACAATGAGCAGTTCTTC. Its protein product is CASRKTSSISYNEQFF.

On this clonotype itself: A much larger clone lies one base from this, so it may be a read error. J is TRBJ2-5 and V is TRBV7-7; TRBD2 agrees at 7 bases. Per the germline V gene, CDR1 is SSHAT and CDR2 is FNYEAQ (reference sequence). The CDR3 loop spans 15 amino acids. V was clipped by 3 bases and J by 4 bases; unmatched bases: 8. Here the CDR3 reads CASSLRGTAAETQYF. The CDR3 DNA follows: TGTGCCAGCAGCTTGCGGGGGACGGCCGCAGAGACCCAGTACTTC.

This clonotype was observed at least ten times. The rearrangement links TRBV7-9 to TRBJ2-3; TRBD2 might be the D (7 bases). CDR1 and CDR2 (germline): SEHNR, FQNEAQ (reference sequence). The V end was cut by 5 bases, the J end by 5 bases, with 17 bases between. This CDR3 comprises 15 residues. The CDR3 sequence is CASSGGGGIRDTQYF. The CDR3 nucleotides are TGTGCCAGCAGCGGGGGGGGCGGGATCCGAGATACGCAGTATTTT.

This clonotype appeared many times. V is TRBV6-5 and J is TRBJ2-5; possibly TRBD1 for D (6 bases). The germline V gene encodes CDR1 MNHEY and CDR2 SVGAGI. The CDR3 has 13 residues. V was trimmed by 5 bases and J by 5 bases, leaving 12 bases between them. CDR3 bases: TGTGCCAGCAGTACCAGGGGTGTTGAGACCCAGTACTTC. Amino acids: CASSTRGVETQYF.

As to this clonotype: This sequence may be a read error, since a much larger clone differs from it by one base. The CDR3 nucleotides are TGCAGCGTTGAGGCGACAGGGGGAGACGCAGCTTTCTTT. This translates into CSVEATGGDAAFF. V and J are TRBV29-1 and TRBJ1-1; TRBD1 matches at 9 bases. Germline V gives CDR1 SQVTM, CDR2 ANQGSEA. Trimming removed 3 bases from V and 10 bases from J; junction bases left unmatched: 9. The CDR3 runs to 13 residues. Supplemented by reference TRBV29-1 and TRBJ1-1, the full variable domain reads SAVISQKPSRDICQRGTSLTIQCQVDSQVTMMFWYRQQPGQSLTLIATANQGSEATYESGFVIDKFPISRPNLTFSTLTVSNMSPEDSSIYLCSVEATGGDAAFFGQGTRLTVV.

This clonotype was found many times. In nucleotides, the CDR3 is TGTGCCAGCAATCCGGGACAACCCCAGCCCCAGCATTTT. This encodes CASNPGQPQPQHF. The genes are TRBV2 and TRBJ1-5; weak D call: TRBD1 (6 bases). Between the trimmed V and J ends, which lost 7 bases and 7 bases, there was a span of 14 bases. Per the germline V gene, CDR1 is SNHLY and CDR2 is FYNNEI. This CDR3 is 13 amino acids long.